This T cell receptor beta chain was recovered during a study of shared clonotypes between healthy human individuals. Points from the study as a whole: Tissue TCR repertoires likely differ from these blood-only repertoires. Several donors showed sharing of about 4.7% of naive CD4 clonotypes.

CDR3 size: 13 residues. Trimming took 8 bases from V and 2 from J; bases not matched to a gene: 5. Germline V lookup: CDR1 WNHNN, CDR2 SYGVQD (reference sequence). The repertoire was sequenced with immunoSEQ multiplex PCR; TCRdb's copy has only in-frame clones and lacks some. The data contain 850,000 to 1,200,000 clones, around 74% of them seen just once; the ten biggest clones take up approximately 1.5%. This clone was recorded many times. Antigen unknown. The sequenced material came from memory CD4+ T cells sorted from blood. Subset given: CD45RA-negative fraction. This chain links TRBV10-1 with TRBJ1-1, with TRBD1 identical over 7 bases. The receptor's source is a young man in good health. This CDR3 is CASRQGYNTEAFF. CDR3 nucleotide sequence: TGCGCCAGCCGACAGGGCTATAACACTGAAGCTTTCTTT.